The table lists the clone carrying this T cell receptor beta chain with a few counts. This sample is drawn from a study of blood T cells in healthy people across ages. Study details: For every two T cells, template switching captured about one barcoded beta molecule.

Next came a second PCR, run for roughly 6 to 11 cycles, which used a sample-barcoded 5' primer along with a J-beta primer mix. Each cDNA molecule, via a template-switch adaptor with 12 random nucleotides, was tagged. TCRdb re-analysed the 5' RACE reads in MiXCR, keeping a single row per CDR3 protein. The table shows around 970,000 distinct CDR3 sequences, with roughly half occurring only once. This receptor was taken from an older woman in good health. The material sequenced was blood.

CDR3 nucleotide sequence: TGCAGCGCATTCCGGGGGAGCTATGGCTACACCTTC. It yields the protein CSAFRGSYGYTF. V is TRBV29-1 and J is TRBJ1-2; D might be TRBD1 (5 bases). Germline V lookup: CDR1 SQVTM, CDR2 ANQGSEA. The CDR3 has 12 amino acids. The ends were cut back, 7 bases at V and 4 bases at J, with 13 bases in the middle.